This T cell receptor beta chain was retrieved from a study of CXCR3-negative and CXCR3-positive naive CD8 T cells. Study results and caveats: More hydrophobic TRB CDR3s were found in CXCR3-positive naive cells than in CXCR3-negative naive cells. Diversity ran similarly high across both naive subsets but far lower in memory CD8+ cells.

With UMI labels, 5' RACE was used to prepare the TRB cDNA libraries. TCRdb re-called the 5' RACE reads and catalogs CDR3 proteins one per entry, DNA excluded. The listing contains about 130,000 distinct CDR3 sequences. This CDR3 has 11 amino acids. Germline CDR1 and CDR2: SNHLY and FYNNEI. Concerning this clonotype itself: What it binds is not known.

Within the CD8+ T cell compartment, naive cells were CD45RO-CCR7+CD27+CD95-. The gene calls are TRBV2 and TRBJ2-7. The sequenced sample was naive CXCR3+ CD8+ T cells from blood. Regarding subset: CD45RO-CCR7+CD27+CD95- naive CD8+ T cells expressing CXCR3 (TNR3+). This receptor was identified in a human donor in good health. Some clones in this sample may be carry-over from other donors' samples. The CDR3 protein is CASSHLYEQYF.